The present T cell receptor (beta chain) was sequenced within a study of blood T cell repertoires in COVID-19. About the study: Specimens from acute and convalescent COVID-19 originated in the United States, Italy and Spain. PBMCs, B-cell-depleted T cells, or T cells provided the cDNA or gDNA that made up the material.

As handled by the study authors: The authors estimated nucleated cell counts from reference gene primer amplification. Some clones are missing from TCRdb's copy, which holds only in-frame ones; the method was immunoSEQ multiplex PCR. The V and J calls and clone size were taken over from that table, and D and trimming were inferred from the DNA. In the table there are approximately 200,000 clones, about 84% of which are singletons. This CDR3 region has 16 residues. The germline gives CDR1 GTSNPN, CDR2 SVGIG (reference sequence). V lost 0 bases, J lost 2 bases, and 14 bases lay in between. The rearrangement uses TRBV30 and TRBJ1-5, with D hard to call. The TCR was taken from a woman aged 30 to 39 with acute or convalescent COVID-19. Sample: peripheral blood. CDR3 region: CAWSVGSGGGNQPQHF. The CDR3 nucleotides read TGTGCCTGGAGTGTAGGGAGTGGCGGGGGCAATCAGCCCCAGCATTTT.